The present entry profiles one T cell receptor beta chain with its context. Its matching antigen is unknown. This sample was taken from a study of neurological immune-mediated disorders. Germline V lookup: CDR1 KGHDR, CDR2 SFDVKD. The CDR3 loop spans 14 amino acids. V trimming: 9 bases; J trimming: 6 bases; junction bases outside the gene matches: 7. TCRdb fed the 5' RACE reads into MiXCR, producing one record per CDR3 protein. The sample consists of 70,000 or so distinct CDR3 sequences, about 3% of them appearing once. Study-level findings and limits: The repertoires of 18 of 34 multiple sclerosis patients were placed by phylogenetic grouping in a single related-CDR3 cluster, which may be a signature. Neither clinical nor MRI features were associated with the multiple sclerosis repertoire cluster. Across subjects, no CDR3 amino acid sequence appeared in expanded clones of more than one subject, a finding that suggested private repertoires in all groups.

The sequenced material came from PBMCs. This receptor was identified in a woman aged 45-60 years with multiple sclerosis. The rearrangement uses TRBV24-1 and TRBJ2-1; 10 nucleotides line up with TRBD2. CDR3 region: CATQSGRAVNEQFF. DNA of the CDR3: TGTGCCACCCAAAGCGGGAGGGCCGTCAATGAGCAGTTCTTC.